Included here is one T cell receptor (beta chain) sequence, with context. Its antigen is still unknown. The entry originates in a study of T cell responses to AZD1222 COVID-19 vaccine. Study conclusions and caveats: Repertoire sampling happened only post peak T cell response.

V was pared by 4 bases and J by 0 bases, with 14 bases between. This CDR3 contains 16 residues. Germline assignment: CDR1 SGDLS and CDR2 YYNGEE. Profiled with immunoSEQ multiplex PCR; TCRdb holds only in-frame clones, not every one. The sample includes around 120,000 clones, over 80% of them seen just once. The sample in question was peripheral blood, obtained on day 0 of AZD1222 vaccination. The genes are TRBV9 and TRBJ1-3; possibly TRBD1 for D (5 bases). The clonotype comes from an adult in good health. DNA of the CDR3: TGTGCCAGCAGCCCGGGGGGGATGAGCTCTGGAAACACCATATATTTT. It is translated as CASSPGGMSSGNTIYF.